This section outlines one T cell receptor (beta chain) sequence together with its context. Its antigen is undetermined. An end of the junction does not agree with germline; a read error may underlie this. The donors (healthy individuals) were bone marrow donors. These data are taken from a study of cytomegalovirus exposure and HLA in healthy donors. Germline assignment: CDR1 SQVTM and CDR2 ANQGSEA. CDR3 length: 10 residues. Regarding the study as a whole: Productive status was seen about 90% or about 30% of the time for most TCR beta V segments in an earlier analysis.

Primers for the PCR totalled 60 Vbeta and 13 Jbeta. Study processing details: In a later analysis, some 10 million of 83 million or so unique beta chains occurred in at least two donors. The method was immunoSEQ multiplex PCR; TCRdb's version includes in-frame clones alone and lacks a portion of them. Clone size and the V and J calls come from that table; the DNA yielded D and trimming. The sample consists of under 90,000 clones, about 80% of them appearing once. Material: PBMCs. This chain links TRBV29-1 with TRBJ2-5; no clear D. The clonotype was recovered from a man aged 45-65 years in good health and CMV-seropositive. CDR3 in amino acids: CTVYLETQYF. CDR3 DNA: TGCACCGTTTATCTGGAGACCCAGTACTTC.